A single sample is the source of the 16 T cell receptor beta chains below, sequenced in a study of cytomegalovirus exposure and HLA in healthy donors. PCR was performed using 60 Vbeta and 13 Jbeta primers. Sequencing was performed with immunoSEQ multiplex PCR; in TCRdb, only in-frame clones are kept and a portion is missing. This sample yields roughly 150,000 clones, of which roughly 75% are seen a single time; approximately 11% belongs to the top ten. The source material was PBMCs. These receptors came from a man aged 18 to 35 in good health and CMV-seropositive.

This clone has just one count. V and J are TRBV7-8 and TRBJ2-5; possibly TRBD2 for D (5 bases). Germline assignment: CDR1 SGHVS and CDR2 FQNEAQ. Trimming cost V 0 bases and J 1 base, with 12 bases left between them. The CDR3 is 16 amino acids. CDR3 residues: CASSLARVTSQETQYF. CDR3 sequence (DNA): TGTGCCAGCAGCTTAGCGCGGGTCACAAGCCAAGAGACCCAGTACTTC.

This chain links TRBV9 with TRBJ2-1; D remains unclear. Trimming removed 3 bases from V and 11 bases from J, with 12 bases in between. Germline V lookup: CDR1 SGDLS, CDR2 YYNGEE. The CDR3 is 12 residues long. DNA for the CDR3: TGTGCCAGCAGCGCAGCCGAGGAGAAGCAGTTCTTC. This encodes CASSAAEEKQFF. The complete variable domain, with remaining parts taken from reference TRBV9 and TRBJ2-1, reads DSGVTQTPKHLITATGQRVTLRCSPRSGDLSVYWYQQSLDQGLQFLIQYYNGEERAKGNILERFSAQQFPDLHSELNLSSLELGDSALYFCASSAAEEKQFFGPGTRLTVL.

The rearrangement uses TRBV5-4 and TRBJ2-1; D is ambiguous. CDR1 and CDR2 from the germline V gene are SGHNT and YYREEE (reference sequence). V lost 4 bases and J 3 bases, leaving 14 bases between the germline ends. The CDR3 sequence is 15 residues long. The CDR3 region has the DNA TGTGCCAGCAGCCCTTGGGTAGCAGACTACAATGAGCAGTTCTTC. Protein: CASSPWVADYNEQFF. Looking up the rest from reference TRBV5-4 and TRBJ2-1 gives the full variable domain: ETGVTQSPTHLIKTRGQQVTLRCSSQSGHNTVSWYQQALGQGPQFIFQYYREEENGRGNFPPRFSGLQFPNYSSELNVNALELDDSALYLCASSPWVADYNEQFFGPGTRLTVL.

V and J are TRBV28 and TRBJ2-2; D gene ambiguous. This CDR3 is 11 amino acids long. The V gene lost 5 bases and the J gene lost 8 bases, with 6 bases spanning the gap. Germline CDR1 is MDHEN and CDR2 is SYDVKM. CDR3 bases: TGTGCCAGCAGTCTCCGGGGGGAGCTGTTTTTT. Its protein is CASSLRGELFF.

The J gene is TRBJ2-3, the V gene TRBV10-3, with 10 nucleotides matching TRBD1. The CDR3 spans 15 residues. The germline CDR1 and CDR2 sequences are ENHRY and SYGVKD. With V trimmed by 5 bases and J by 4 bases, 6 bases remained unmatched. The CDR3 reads CAISHGDRGADTQYF. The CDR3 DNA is TGTGCCATCAGTCACGGGGACAGGGGTGCAGATACGCAGTATTTT.

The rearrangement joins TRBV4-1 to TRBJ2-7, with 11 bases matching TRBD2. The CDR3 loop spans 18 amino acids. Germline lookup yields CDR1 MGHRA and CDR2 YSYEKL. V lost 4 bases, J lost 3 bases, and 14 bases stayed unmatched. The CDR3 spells CASSLLAGGLQNFYEQYF. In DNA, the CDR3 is TGCGCCAGCAGCCTCCTAGCGGGAGGTCTCCAGAACTTCTACGAGCAGTACTTC.

DNA for the CDR3: TGTGCCAGCAGCCCGGCCGGGGGAGGGCCTGGGGAGCAGTACTTC. Amino acids: CASSPAGGGPGEQYF. The chain recombines TRBV5-6 with TRBJ2-7; 7 nucleotides match TRBD2. CDR3 size: 15 residues. Per germline, CDR1 SGHDT and CDR2 YYEEEE. J lost 7 bases, V lost 4 bases, and 14 bases had no gene match.

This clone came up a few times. The CDR3 is CASRQPQLNTEAFF. The CDR3 bases are TGTGCCAGCCGACAGCCACAGCTGAACACTGAAGCTTTCTTT. The chain uses TRBV6-1 and TRBJ1-1, with a weak D call TRBD1 (5 bases). The CDR3 loop spans 14 amino acids. The germline gives CDR1 MNHNS, CDR2 SASEGT. V lost 8 bases, J lost 0 bases, and 13 bases lay in between.

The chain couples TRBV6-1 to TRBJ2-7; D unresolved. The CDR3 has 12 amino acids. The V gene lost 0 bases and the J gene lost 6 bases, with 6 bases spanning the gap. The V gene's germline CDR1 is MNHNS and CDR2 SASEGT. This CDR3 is CASSEAYSEQYF. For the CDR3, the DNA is TGTGCCAGCAGTGAAGCCTACAGCGAGCAGTACTTC.

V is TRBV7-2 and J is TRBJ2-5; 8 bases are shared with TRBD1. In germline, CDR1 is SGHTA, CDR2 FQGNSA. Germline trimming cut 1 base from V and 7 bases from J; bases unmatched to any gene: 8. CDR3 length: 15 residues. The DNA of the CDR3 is TGTGCCAGCAGCTTAGTTGTAGGACAGGGTAGGACCCAGTACTTC. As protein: CASSLVVGQGRTQYF.

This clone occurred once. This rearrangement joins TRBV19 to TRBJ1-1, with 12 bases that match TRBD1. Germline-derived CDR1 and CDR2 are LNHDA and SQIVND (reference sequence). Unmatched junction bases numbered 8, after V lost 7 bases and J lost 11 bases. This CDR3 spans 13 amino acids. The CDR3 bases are TGTGCCAGTACCCACCGGGACAGGGGGCGTGCTTTCTTT. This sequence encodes CASTHRDRGRAFF.

This CDR3 reads CASTVGTGGSSSKAFF. For the CDR3, the DNA is TGCGCCAGCACAGTCGGGACAGGGGGCTCCTCATCCAAAGCTTTCTTT. V gene TRBV5-1 combines with J gene TRBJ1-1; TRBD1 agrees at 12 bases. Losses at the gene ends were 6 bases for V and 9 bases for J; bases not matched to a gene: 15. Germline lookup yields CDR1 SGHRS and CDR2 YFSETQ. This CDR3 has 16 residues.

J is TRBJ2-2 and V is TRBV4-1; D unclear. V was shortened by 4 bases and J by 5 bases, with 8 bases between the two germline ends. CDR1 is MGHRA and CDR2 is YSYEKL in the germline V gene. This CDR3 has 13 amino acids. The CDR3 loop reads CASSPAETGELFF. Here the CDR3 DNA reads TGCGCCAGCAGCCCTGCGGAGACCGGGGAGCTGTTTTTT.

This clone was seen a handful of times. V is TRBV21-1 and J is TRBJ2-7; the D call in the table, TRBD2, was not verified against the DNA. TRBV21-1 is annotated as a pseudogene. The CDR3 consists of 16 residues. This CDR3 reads CASPYQGTSGYYEQYF. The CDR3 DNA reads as TGTGCCAGCCCCTATCAGGGGACTAGCGGTTACTACGAGCAGTACTTC.

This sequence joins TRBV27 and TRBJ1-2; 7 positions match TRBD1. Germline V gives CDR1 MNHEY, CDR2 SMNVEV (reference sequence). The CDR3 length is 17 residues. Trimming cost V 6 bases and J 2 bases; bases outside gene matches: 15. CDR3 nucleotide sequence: TGTGCCAGCAGCGAAGGGACAGAATCTACGATAAACTATGGCTACACCTTC. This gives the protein CASSEGTESTINYGYTF.

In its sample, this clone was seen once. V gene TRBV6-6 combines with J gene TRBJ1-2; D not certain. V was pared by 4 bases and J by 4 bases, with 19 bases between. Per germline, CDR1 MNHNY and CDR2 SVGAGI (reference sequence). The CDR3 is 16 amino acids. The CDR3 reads CASSWSSSPPGYGYTF. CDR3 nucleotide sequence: TGTGCCAGCAGTTGGAGTTCTTCCCCGCCGGGCTATGGCTACACCTTC.